Listed below are T cell receptor beta chains from one sample, sequenced in a study of T-cell reconstitution after alpha-beta-depleted transplantation in children. TCRdb processed the PCR reads anew with MiXCR; each CDR3 protein has one entry. The sample comprises 330,000 or so distinct CDR3 sequences, roughly 7.8% of which are singletons, and 9.1% rests with the top ten. Sequenced material: peripheral blood, taken 360 days after TCRalphabeta/CD19-depleted stem cell transplant. The origin of the receptors is a female patient aged 2 to 10 who had a stem cell transplant for Fanconi anemia, so the T cells may come from the graft donor. Both conserved end residues are part of each CDR3. A D gene is named only where the DNA matches it firmly. The listing skips clone size in some rows; elsewhere it reads once, few, many or a size class.

J: TRBJ2-2
D: -
size: -
V: TRBV20-1
CDR3: CSAVGFNTGELFF
DNA: TGCAGTGCTGTGGGGTTTAACACCGGGGAGCTGTTTTTT

J: TRBJ2-5
D: TRBD1
size: many
V: TRBV4-2
CDR3: CASSQDTLGQEETQYF
DNA: TGTGCCAGCAGCCAAGATACCTTGGGACAGGAAGAGACCCAGTACTTC

J: TRBJ1-2
D: TRBD1
size: many
V: TRBV5-1
CDR3: CASSLAGQGNGYTF
DNA: TGCGCCAGCAGCTTGGCCGGACAGGGGAACGGCTACACCTTC

J: TRBJ1-1
D: -
size: many
V: TRBV6-2/TRBV6-3
CDR3: CASRTGQLNTEAFF
DNA: TGTGCCAGCAGAACCGGACAGCTGAACACTGAAGCTTTCTTT

J: TRBJ2-4
D: TRBD2
size: few
V: TRBV4-2
CDR3: CASSQDLSSGGKNIQYF
DNA: TGTGCCAGCAGCCAAGATCTGTCTAGCGGGGGCAAAAACATTCAGTACTTC

J: TRBJ2-1
D: -
size: many
V: TRBV5-1
CDR3: CASSRDGNEQFF
DNA: TGCGCCAGCAGCCGCGATGGCAATGAGCAGTTCTTC

J: TRBJ1-5
D: -
size: -
V: TRBV7-8
CDR3: CASSELNQPQHF
DNA: TGTGCCAGCAGCGAATTGAATCAGCCCCAGCATTTT

J: TRBJ2-3
D: -
size: many
V: TRBV6-1
CDR3: CASSPGPLTSTDTQYF
DNA: TGTGCCAGCAGTCCTGGGCCCCTTACTAGCACAGATACGCAGTATTTT

J: TRBJ2-1
D: TRBD2
size: -
V: TRBV20-1
CDR3: CSGTTLAGAPLNEQFF
DNA: TGCAGTGGTACTACACTAGCGGGAGCCCCTTTAAATGAGCAGTTCTTC

J: TRBJ2-1
D: TRBD1
size: many
V: TRBV6-2/TRBV6-3
CDR3: CASSFDRVGREQFF
DNA: TGTGCCAGCAGTTTTGACAGGGTGGGTCGGGAGCAGTTCTTC

J: TRBJ1-3
D: -
size: many
V: TRBV9
CDR3: CASSNGPGGNTIYF
DNA: TGTGCCAGCAGCAATGGACCGGGGGGAAACACCATATATTTT

J: TRBJ2-1
D: -
size: -
V: TRBV21-1
CDR3: CASTYRGPGNEQFF
DNA: TGTGCCAGCACCTACAGGGGGCCGGGGAATGAGCAGTTCTTC

J: TRBJ2-1
D: TRBD2
size: many
V: TRBV3-1
CDR3: CASSQDLAGNYNEQFF
DNA: TGTGCCAGCAGCCAAGACCTAGCGGGGAATTACAATGAGCAGTTCTTC

J: TRBJ1-4
D: TRBD1
size: many
V: TRBV9
CDR3: CAPGRDRPNEKLFF
DNA: TGTGCCCCCGGAAGGGACAGGCCTAATGAAAAACTGTTTTTT

J: TRBJ2-1
D: -
size: few
V: TRBV7-7
CDR3: CASSRGGRVGNEQFF
DNA: TGTGCCAGCAGCCGTGGGGGGCGGGTAGGCAATGAGCAGTTCTTC

J: TRBJ2-7
D: -
size: -
V: TRBV30
CDR3: CAWSAMPIYEQYF
DNA: TGTGCCTGGAGTGCCATGCCCATATACGAGCAGTACTTC

J: TRBJ1-1
D: TRBD1
size: many
V: TRBV5-1
CDR3: CASRGPGQGASNTEAFF
DNA: TGCGCCAGCAGGGGACCGGGACAGGGGGCGTCGAACACTGAAGCTTTCTTT

J: TRBJ1-1
D: -
size: -
V: TRBV13
CDR3: CASSAPRQENTEAFF
DNA: TGTGCCAGCAGCGCCCCTCGACAGGAAAACACTGAAGCTTTCTTT

J: TRBJ2-7
D: -
size: many
V: TRBV4-3
CDR3: CASSQDGGSEAYEQYF
DNA: TGCGCCAGCAGCCAAGATGGCGGGTCTGAGGCCTACGAGCAGTACTTC

J: TRBJ2-7
D: -
size: -
V: TRBV2
CDR3: CTCSFGGRPHSFDSYEQYF
DNA: TGTACCTGCAGTTTTGGGGGCAGGCCGCATTCTTTCGACTCCTACGAGCAGTACTTC

J: TRBJ2-2
D: -
size: -
V: TRBV19
CDR3: CASPSYGGENTGELFF
DNA: TGTGCCAGTCCCTCTTATGGGGGAGAGAACACCGGGGAGCTGTTTTTT

J: TRBJ2-5
D: TRBD1
size: few
V: TRBV7-2
CDR3: CASSNRDRETQYF
DNA: TGTGCCAGCAGTAACCGGGACAGGGAGACCCAGTACTTC

J: TRBJ2-6
D: TRBD2
size: many
V: TRBV5-1
CDR3: CASSFSGRGTYSGANVLTF
DNA: TGCGCCAGCAGCTTCAGCGGGAGGGGCACCTACTCTGGGGCCAACGTCCTGACTTTC

J: TRBJ2-2
D: -
size: many
V: TRBV6-5
CDR3: CASSYTGITGELFF
DNA: TGTGCCAGCAGTTACACAGGGATCACCGGGGAGCTGTTTTTT

J: TRBJ2-7
D: TRBD1
size: -
V: TRBV3-1
CDR3: CASSQDLPGGYEQYF
DNA: TGTGCCAGCAGCCAAGATCTCCCAGGGGGCTACGAGCAGTACTTC

J: TRBJ2-6
D: -
size: few
V: TRBV15
CDR3: CATSTGMGFSGANVLTF
DNA: TGTGCCACCTCGACCGGGATGGGTTTCTCTGGGGCCAACGTCCTGACTTTC

J: TRBJ2-7
D: -
size: many
V: TRBV7-9
CDR3: CASSLQGTRSSYEQYF
DNA: TGTGCCAGCAGCTTACAGGGTACGAGGAGCTCCTACGAGCAGTACTTC

J: TRBJ1-5
D: -
size: many
V: TRBV7-3
CDR3: CASSFDDGNQPQHF
DNA: TGTGCCAGCAGCTTTGACGACGGCAATCAGCCCCAGCATTTT

J: TRBJ1-1
D: -
size: many
V: TRBV5-1
CDR3: CASSLLGTSNTEAFF
DNA: TGCGCCAGCAGCTTGTTGGGCACATCGAACACTGAAGCTTTCTTT

J: TRBJ2-3
D: TRBD1
size: few
V: TRBV6-4
CDR3: CASSETPDRGGTDTQYF
DNA: TGTGCCAGCAGTGAAACCCCGGACAGGGGCGGCACAGATACGCAGTATTTT

J: TRBJ2-5
D: TRBD2
size: many
V: TRBV12-3/TRBV12-4
CDR3: CASRWGGVRETQYF
DNA: TGTGCCAGCAGGTGGGGAGGGGTACGGGAGACCCAGTACTTC

J: TRBJ2-5
D: -
size: many
V: TRBV3-1
CDR3: CASSQGWRARETQYF
DNA: TGTGCCAGCAGCCAAGGCTGGAGGGCAAGGGAGACCCAGTACTTC

J: TRBJ2-2
D: TRBD2
size: many
V: TRBV27
CDR3: CASSLISGRAKAGELFF
DNA: TGTGCCAGCAGTTTAATTAGCGGGAGGGCTAAGGCCGGGGAGCTGTTTTTT

J: TRBJ2-3
D: TRBD2
size: -
V: TRBV20-1
CDR3: CSAIRIEAGGRDTDTQYF
DNA: TGCAGTGCTATACGAATCGAAGCGGGGGGGCGTGACACAGATACGCAGTATTTT

J: TRBJ1-3
D: -
size: many
V: TRBV9
CDR3: CASSLAPSGNTIYF
DNA: TGTGCCAGCAGCCTTGCCCCATCTGGAAACACCATATATTTT

J: TRBJ2-1
D: -
size: -
V: TRBV20-1
CDR3: CSASSGRGTYNEQFF
DNA: TGCAGTGCTAGTTCCGGTAGAGGAACCTACAATGAGCAGTTCTTC